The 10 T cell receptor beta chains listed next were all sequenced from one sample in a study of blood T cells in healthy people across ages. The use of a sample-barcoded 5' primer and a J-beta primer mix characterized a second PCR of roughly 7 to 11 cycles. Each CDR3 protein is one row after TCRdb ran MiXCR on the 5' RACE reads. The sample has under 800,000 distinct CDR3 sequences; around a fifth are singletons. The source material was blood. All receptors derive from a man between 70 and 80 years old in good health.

The CDR3 is CASSLRVNEQFF. The CDR3 DNA reads TGTGCCAGCAGCCTAAGGGTCAATGAGCAGTTCTTC. V usage is TRBV13 and J usage is TRBJ2-1; D is ambiguous. V lost 5 bases and J 6 bases, leaving 8 bases between the germline ends. This CDR3 contains 12 residues. Germline CDR1 PRHDT, CDR2 FYEKMQ (reference sequence).

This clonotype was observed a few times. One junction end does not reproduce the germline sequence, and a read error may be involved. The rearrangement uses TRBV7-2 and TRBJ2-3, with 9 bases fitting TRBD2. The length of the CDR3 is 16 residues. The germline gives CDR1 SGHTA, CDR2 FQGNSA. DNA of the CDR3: TGTGCCAGCAGCTTTAGCGGGGGACGAAGCACAGATACGCAGTGTTTT. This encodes CASSFSGGRSTDTQCF. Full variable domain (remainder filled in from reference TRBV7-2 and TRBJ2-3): GAGVSQSPSNKVTEKGKDVELRCDPISGHTALYWYRQSLGQGLEFLIYFQGNSAPDKSGLPSDRFSAERTGGSVSTLTIQRTQQEDSAVYLCASSFSGGRSTDTQCFGPGTRLTVL.

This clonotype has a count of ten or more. The CDR3 DNA follows: TGCGCCAGCGGCCAGGGGACTACCAATGAGCAGTTCTTC. This gives the protein CASGQGTTNEQFF. The chain combines TRBV5-1 with TRBJ2-1, with D perhaps TRBD2 (7 bases). Germline CDR1 is SGHRS and CDR2 is YFSETQ. The CDR3 covers 13 residues. Trimming took 7 bases from V and 6 from J, leaving 14 bases between them.

In nucleotides, the CDR3 is TGTGCCACCAACTCGCTAGCGGGGGTCACCTACGAGCAGTACTTC. Its translation: CATNSLAGVTYEQYF. The J gene is TRBJ2-5, the V gene TRBV28; 10 nucleotides match TRBD2. The last part of the DNA fits TRBJ2-7 better; the J call may be wrong. The CDR3 sequence is 15 residues long. Germline values: CDR1 MDHEN, CDR2 SYDVKM.

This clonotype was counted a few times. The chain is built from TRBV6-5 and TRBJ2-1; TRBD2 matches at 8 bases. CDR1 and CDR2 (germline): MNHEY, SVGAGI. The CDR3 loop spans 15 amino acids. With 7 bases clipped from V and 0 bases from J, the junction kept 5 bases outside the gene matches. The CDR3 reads CASMREESSYNEQFF. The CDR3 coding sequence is TGTGCCAGCATGCGGGAGGAGAGCTCCTACAATGAGCAGTTCTTC.

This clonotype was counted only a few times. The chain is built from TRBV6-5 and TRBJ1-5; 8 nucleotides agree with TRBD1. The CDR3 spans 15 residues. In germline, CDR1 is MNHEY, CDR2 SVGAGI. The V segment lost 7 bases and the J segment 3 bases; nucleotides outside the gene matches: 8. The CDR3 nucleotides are TGTGCCAGCACCCGGCAGGGGGCGAACAATCAGCCCCAGCATTTT. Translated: CASTRQGANNQPQHF.

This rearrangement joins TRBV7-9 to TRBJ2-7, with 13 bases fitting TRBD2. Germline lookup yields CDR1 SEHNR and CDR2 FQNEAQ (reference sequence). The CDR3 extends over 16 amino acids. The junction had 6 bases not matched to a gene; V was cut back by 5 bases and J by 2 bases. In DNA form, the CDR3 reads TGTGCCAGCAGCAGCCCGACTAGCGGGGGGACCTACGAGCAGTACTTC. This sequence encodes CASSSPTSGGTYEQYF.

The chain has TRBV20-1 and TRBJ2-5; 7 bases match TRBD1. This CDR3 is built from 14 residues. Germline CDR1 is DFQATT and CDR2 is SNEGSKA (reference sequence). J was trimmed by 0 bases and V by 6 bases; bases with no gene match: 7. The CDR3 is CSAKDRRYQETQYF. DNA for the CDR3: TGCAGTGCCAAGGACAGGAGGTACCAAGAGACCCAGTACTTC.

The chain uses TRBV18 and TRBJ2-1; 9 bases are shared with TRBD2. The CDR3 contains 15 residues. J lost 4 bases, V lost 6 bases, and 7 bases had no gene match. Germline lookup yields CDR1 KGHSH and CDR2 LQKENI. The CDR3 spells CASSIGLAKYNEQFF. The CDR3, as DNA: TGTGCCAGCTCGATTGGACTAGCGAAATACAATGAGCAGTTCTTC.

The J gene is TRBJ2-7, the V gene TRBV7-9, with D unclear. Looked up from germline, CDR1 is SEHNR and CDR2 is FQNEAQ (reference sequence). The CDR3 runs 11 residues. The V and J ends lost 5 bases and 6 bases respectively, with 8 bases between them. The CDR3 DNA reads TGTGCCAGCAGCAAAGCTACCGAGCAGTACTTC. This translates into CASSKATEQYF.